These 32 T cell receptor beta chains share one sample of origin, sequenced in a study of control samples from healthy donors and cancer patients. Repertoires were generated with immunoSEQ multiplex PCR, while TCRdb's copy carries only in-frame clones and drops some. The table shows around 170,000 clones, with around nine tenths occurring only once. Input material: blood. These receptor sequences come from a woman aged 30 to 39 in good health.

The rearrangement links TRBV11-2 to TRBJ2-3, with D tentatively TRBD2 (5 bases). V lost 0 bases and J 9 bases, leaving 10 bases between the germline ends. The CDR3 consists of 13 residues. In germline, CDR1 is SGHAT, CDR2 FQNNGV. The CDR3 coding sequence is TGTGCCAGCAGCTTAGAACCCCCGGGAACGCAGTATTTT. Amino acids: CASSLEPPGTQYF.

In DNA form, the CDR3 reads TGTGCCAGCAGCCTCAGGGGACGGTACAAAGAGACCCAGTACTTC. As protein: CASSLRGRYKETQYF. The J gene is TRBJ2-5, the V gene TRBV11-1; D may be TRBD1 (6 bases). Germline values: CDR1 SGHAT, CDR2 FQDESV (reference sequence). V dropped 5 bases and J dropped 3 bases, with 16 bases sitting between them. The CDR3 contains 15 residues.

The V gene is TRBV19, the J gene TRBJ1-3; D may be TRBD1 (5 bases). Trimming took 7 bases from V and 0 from J, leaving 19 bases between them. The CDR3 extends over 17 amino acids. Germline lookup yields CDR1 LNHDA and CDR2 SQIVND (reference sequence). The CDR3 DNA sequence: TGTGCCAGTACCAGGGAAACAGGCCCTCTCTCTGGAAACACCATATATTTT. It is translated as CASTRETGPLSGNTIYF.

The chain uses TRBV12-3 or TRBV12-4 and TRBJ1-3; D gene unclear. V was cut by 3 bases and J by 0 bases, with 3 bases left in between. The CDR3 covers 13 residues. The DNA of the CDR3 is TGTGCCAGCAGTTTCACCTCTGGAAACACCATATATTTT. Translated: CASSFTSGNTIYF.

The V call is TRBV19, the J call TRBJ2-7, with D perhaps TRBD1 (5 bases). The germline V gene has CDR1 LNHDA and CDR2 SQIVND (reference sequence). The CDR3 is 14 residues long. The germline V and J ends were trimmed by 6 bases and 4 bases, with 16 bases remaining between them. The CDR3 coding sequence is TGTGCCAGTAGGACGAGCACAGGCGCTTACGAGCAGTACTTC. Amino acids: CASRTSTGAYEQYF.

The genes are TRBV5-1 and TRBJ1-6; tentative D call: TRBD1 (5 bases). Trimming took off 1 base at V and 2 bases at J, with 19 bases between the two ends. This CDR3 region has 19 residues. Germline V gene sequence: CDR1 SGHRS, CDR2 YFSETQ. The CDR3 spells CASSLNSGSSGAYNSPLHF. The DNA for the CDR3 is TGCGCCAGCAGCTTGAATTCAGGGTCCTCTGGGGCCTATAATTCACCCCTCCACTTT.

The chain recombines TRBV5-8 with TRBJ2-2; TRBD1 agrees at 7 bases. J was trimmed by 4 bases and V by 4 bases; bases with no gene match: 4. Germline V gene lookup returns CDR1 SGHTS and CDR2 YDEGEE. There are 14 residues in the CDR3. The chain's CDR3 is CASSTGQFTGELFF. The CDR3 DNA reads as TGTGCCAGCAGCACGGGACAGTTCACCGGGGAGCTGTTTTTT.

This clone was picked up one time. The chain combines TRBV27 with TRBJ1-6; D unresolved. This CDR3 contains 18 residues. V gave up 1 base and J gave up 0 bases, with 13 bases separating them. From germline, CDR1 is MNHEY and CDR2 SMNVEV (reference sequence). CDR3 loop: CASSLFGPRSSYNSPLHF. CDR3 coding DNA: TGTGCCAGCAGTTTATTTGGACCCAGAAGCTCCTATAATTCACCCCTCCACTTT.

The chain combines TRBV11-2 with TRBJ2-7; 9 bases line up with TRBD1. The CDR3 totals 16 residues. The ends lost 3 bases at V and 2 bases at J; junction bases unmatched: 8. In germline, CDR1 is SGHAT, CDR2 FQNNGV. The CDR3 DNA is TGTGCCAGCAGCTTGCCCGCCGGGACAGGGACCTACGAGCAGTACTTC. Protein: CASSLPAGTGTYEQYF.

DNA for the CDR3: TGTGCCAGCAAGGGTAGCTCGGGCTACGAGCAGTACTTC. It yields the protein CASKGSSGYEQYF. The gene calls are TRBV2 and TRBJ2-7, with D unresolved. Germline CDR1 is SNHLY and CDR2 is FYNNEI. V was shortened by 7 bases and J by 3 bases, with 13 bases between the two germline ends. The CDR3 totals 13 residues.

The chain recombines TRBV7-9 with TRBJ2-4, with D possibly TRBD1 on 6 matching bases. This CDR3 spans 17 amino acids. Per the germline V gene, CDR1 is SEHNR and CDR2 is FQNEAQ (reference sequence). The V end was cut by 5 bases, the J end by 3 bases, with 20 bases between. In DNA form, the CDR3 reads TGTGCCAGCAGCCCACACGCGACAGGCCCGGGCAAAAACATTCAGTACTTC. As protein: CASSPHATGPGKNIQYF. Full variable domain (outside the CDR3, taken from reference TRBV7-9 and TRBJ2-4): DTGVSQNPRHKITKRGQNVTFRCDPISEHNRLYWYRQTLGQGPEFLTYFQNEAQLEKSRLLSDRFSAERPKGSFSTLEIQRTEQGDSAMYLCASSPHATGPGKNIQYFGAGTRLSVL.

The chain links TRBV7-9 to TRBJ2-3; D is unclear. Per the germline V gene, CDR1 is SEHNR and CDR2 is FQNEAQ (reference sequence). The CDR3 loop spans 12 amino acids. Trimming stripped 5 bases from V and 1 base from J, with 4 bases between. The CDR3 loop is CASSNRTDTQYF. Written as DNA, the CDR3 is TGTGCCAGCAGCAATCGCACAGATACGCAGTATTTT.

The DNA of the CDR3 is TGTGCCAGCAGCTTAGATCGCCCAGGGGGCATGAACACTGAAGCTTTCTTT. This sequence encodes CASSLDRPGGMNTEAFF. The J gene is TRBJ1-1, the V gene TRBV7-9; 8 nucleotides agree with TRBD1. The CDR3 is 17 residues long. The J segment lost 0 bases and the V segment lost 1 base, leaving 7 bases of the junction unmatched. CDR1 is SEHNR, CDR2 FQNEAQ, per germline (reference sequence).

V gene TRBV2 combines with J gene TRBJ2-1, with 11 bases that match TRBD1. Germline V gene data show CDR1 as SNHLY and CDR2 as FYNNEI. Germline trimming cut 6 bases from V and 6 bases from J; bases unmatched to any gene: 4. The CDR3 is 14 amino acids. The CDR3 loop reads CASRTGQGGNEQFF. The CDR3 region has the DNA TGTGCCAGCAGGACGGGACAGGGGGGCAATGAGCAGTTCTTC.

V is TRBV4-1 and J is TRBJ2-3; the D is unclear. V lost 1 base to trimming and J lost 0 bases, with 5 bases between them. Germline CDR1 and CDR2: MGHRA and YSYEKL. This CDR3 has 14 residues. Here the CDR3 DNA reads TGCGCCAGCAGCCAAGTGGGGAGCACAGATACGCAGTATTTT. It translates to CASSQVGSTDTQYF.

V is TRBV6-4 and J is TRBJ2-5; D perhaps matches TRBD1 (5 bases). Germline assignment: CDR1 MRHNA and CDR2 SNTAGT. This CDR3 has 15 residues. Trimming pared 3 bases from V and 4 bases from J, leaving 15 bases between. CDR3 amino acids: CASSEGPSGAETQYF. The DNA for the CDR3 is TGTGCCAGCAGTGAGGGCCCCTCTGGGGCAGAGACCCAGTACTTC.

J is TRBJ2-3 and V is TRBV4-2; 13 bases are shared with TRBD2. Germline V gene data show CDR1 as LGHNA and CDR2 as YNFKEQ. With 1 base clipped from V and 9 bases from J, the junction kept 4 bases outside the gene matches. The CDR3 is 15 amino acids. The CDR3 DNA reads as TGTGCCAGCAGCCAAGTGGAACTAGCGGGGGGGACGCAGTATTTT. Protein sequence: CASSQVELAGGTQYF.

This clone has only one observation. The CDR3 region is CASRVRTGGNSPLHF. The CDR3 DNA reads as TGTGCCAGCAGGGTGCGAACAGGGGGCAATTCACCCCTCCACTTT. The chain joins TRBV5-6 to TRBJ1-6; 9 bases are shared with TRBD1. This CDR3 region has 15 residues. V trimming: 5 bases; J trimming: 7 bases; junction bases outside the gene matches: 7. Germline-derived CDR1 and CDR2 are SGHDT and YYEEEE.

V and J are TRBV5-4 and TRBJ2-5; D is ambiguous. V was pared by 1 base and J by 4 bases, with 14 bases between. The CDR3 extends over 15 amino acids. Germline V CDR1 and CDR2: SGHNT, YYREEE (reference sequence). The CDR3 nucleotides read TGTGCCAGCAGCTTGAACCGCGGTTGGGGAGAGACCCAGTACTTC. It codes for CASSLNRGWGETQYF.

The genes are TRBV6-4 and TRBJ2-2; perhaps TRBD1 as D (6 bases). Germline assignment: CDR1 MRHNA and CDR2 SNTAGT. Trimming pared 4 bases from V and 5 bases from J, leaving 14 bases between. The CDR3 covers 15 residues. CDR3 region: CASSVQHRATGELFF. The CDR3 region has the DNA TGTGCCAGCAGTGTCCAGCACAGGGCAACCGGGGAGCTGTTTTTT.

The rearrangement uses TRBV6-5 and TRBJ2-3; 9 bases agree with TRBD2. V gave up 6 bases and J gave up 5 bases; unmatched junction bases: 9. The germline CDR1 and CDR2 sequences are MNHEY and SVGAGI. The CDR3 extends over 15 amino acids. The CDR3 nucleotides read TGTGCCAGCAGACTCTTAGCGGGGGTGATAGATACGCAGTATTTT. This sequence encodes CASRLLAGVIDTQYF.

The gene calls are TRBV13 and TRBJ2-7, with D maybe TRBD1 (6 bases). Looked up from germline, CDR1 is PRHDT and CDR2 is FYEKMQ (reference sequence). Trimming shortened V by 5 bases and J by 11 bases, and 22 bases separated the two germline ends. The CDR3 length is 14 residues. CDR3: CASSLGAERRSEYV. DNA for the CDR3: TGTGCCAGCAGCCTGGGGGCGGAGCGGCGCTCGGAGTACGTC.

This clone was seen a single time. The chain is built from TRBV6-6 and TRBJ2-5; D might be TRBD2 (5 bases). The germline gives CDR1 MNHNY, CDR2 SVGAGI (reference sequence). The CDR3 sequence is 13 residues long. The germline V and J ends were trimmed by 2 bases and 5 bases, with 9 bases remaining between them. The CDR3 DNA is TGTGCCAGCAGTTACGAGGGAACTGAGACCCAGTACTTC. It encodes CASSYEGTETQYF.

The chain employs TRBV30 and TRBJ1-1, with D hard to call. V lost 1 base and J lost 0, with 12 bases in between. Germline lookup yields CDR1 GTSNPN and CDR2 SVGIG (reference sequence). CDR3 length: 15 residues. Here the CDR3 reads CAWSGPRIMNTEAFF. The DNA of the CDR3 is TGTGCCTGGAGTGGACCGAGGATTATGAACACTGAAGCTTTCTTT.

This clone appeared once. The chain combines TRBV19 with TRBJ2-6; D possibly corresponds to TRBD2 (6 bases). The CDR3 is 18 residues long. Germline CDR1 reads LNHDA; CDR2 reads SQIVND (reference sequence). V was shortened by 4 bases and J by 0 bases, with 16 bases between the two germline ends. CDR3: CASSKWGGGDSGANVLTF. DNA for the CDR3: TGTGCCAGTAGTAAATGGGGCGGAGGGGACTCTGGGGCCAACGTCCTGACTTTC.

This clone was detected once. This chain uses TRBV16 with TRBJ2-7, with 7 bases lining up with TRBD2. Looked up from germline, CDR1 is KGHSY and CDR2 is FQNENV. The CDR3 sequence is 15 residues long. V trimming: 1 base; J trimming: 4 bases; junction bases outside the gene matches: 7. The CDR3 DNA reads as TGTGCCAGCAGCCAATATGGGCTAGCGGTTTACGAGCAGTACTTC. Protein sequence: CASSQYGLAVYEQYF.

The CDR3 DNA follows: TGTGCCAGCAGCTCCCGCCCCGGCCGGGGCAGAGGGGAGACCCAGTACTTC. Its protein is CASSSRPGRGRGETQYF. The gene calls are TRBV7-9 and TRBJ2-5; either TRBD1 or TRBD2 may fit D (5 bases each). CDR3 length: 17 residues. Trimming removed 4 bases at V and 5 bases at J, with 23 bases between. Germline assignment: CDR1 SEHNR and CDR2 FQNEAQ (reference sequence). The full variable domain, its missing parts supplied by reference TRBV7-9 and TRBJ2-5, is DTGVSQNPRHKITKRGQNVTFRCDPISEHNRLYWYRQTLGQGPEFLTYFQNEAQLEKSRLLSDRFSAERPKGSFSTLEIQRTEQGDSAMYLCASSSRPGRGRGETQYFGPGTRLLVL.

The chain uses TRBV5-4 and TRBJ1-2, with D possibly being TRBD1 (5 bases). CDR1 and CDR2 (germline): SGHNT, YYREEE (reference sequence). The CDR3 loop spans 15 amino acids. V lost 0 bases, J lost 5 bases, and 14 bases lay in between. The CDR3 nucleotides are TGTGCCAGCAGCTTGGCCGGGGGAGGGGATTATGGCTACACCTTC. Translating gives CASSLAGGGDYGYTF.

A remark on this clone: The germline gene is not matched at one end of the junction; a read error may be the cause. This sequence joins TRBV5-1 and TRBJ1-2; D is perhaps TRBD1 (6 bases). The CDR3 sequence is 16 residues long. Germline CDR1 reads SGHRS; CDR2 reads YFSETQ. The CDR3 DNA reads as TGCGTCAGCAGCAAGCCCATGCGGGACATAGACTATGGCTACACCTTC. This sequence encodes CVSSKPMRDIDYGYTF.

V and J are TRBV29-1 and TRBJ1-1; the D gene is possibly TRBD1 (5 bases). With 5 bases removed from V and 1 base from J, the gap between germline ends came to 11 bases. Germline V gives CDR1 SQVTM, CDR2 ANQGSEA. The CDR3 runs 13 residues. CDR3 residues: CSVLLGGNTEAFF. The CDR3 DNA is TGCAGCGTTCTACTGGGGGGGAACACTGAAGCTTTCTTT.

The chain couples TRBV25-1 to TRBJ2-1; 7 bases align to TRBD1. The germline CDR1 and CDR2 sequences are MGHDK and SYGVNS. J gave up 6 bases and V 3 bases, and 5 bases lay outside the gene matches. There are 14 residues in the CDR3. CDR3 bases: TGTGCCAGCAGTGACCCTTCAGGGGGCAATGAGCAGTTCTTC. This gives the protein CASSDPSGGNEQFF.

The rearrangement uses TRBV27 and TRBJ2-3; 8 nucleotides align to TRBD1. The CDR3 is 15 residues long. The germline CDR1 and CDR2 sequences are MNHEY and SMNVEV (reference sequence). Trimming took 6 bases from V and 2 from J; bases not matched to a gene: 7. The CDR3 coding sequence is TGTGCCAGCAGACACACAGGGGGGCACACAGATACGCAGTATTTT. It codes for CASRHTGGHTDTQYF.